This T cell receptor (beta chain) was found in a study of blood T cell repertoires in COVID-19. About the research overall: From the United States, Italy and Spain came samples of acute and convalescent COVID-19. The analysed material was cDNA or gDNA that came from T cells, B-cell-depleted T cells, or PBMCs.

The germline V gene has CDR1 GTSNPN and CDR2 SVGIG (reference sequence). The CDR3 extends over 17 amino acids. After removal of 4 bases from V and 4 bases from J, the junction contained 18 bases not matched to a gene. The assay was immunoSEQ multiplex PCR, and TCRdb's table has in-frame clones only and misses some. The data contain some 50,000 clones, 60% to 85% of them seen just once; the ten biggest clones take up 4.9%. This clonotype was sampled from a human donor in a cohort sampled during active COVID-19. Sequencing used peripheral blood. The chain employs TRBV30 and TRBJ1-2, with 7 bases aligning to TRBD1. The CDR3 coding sequence is TGTGCCTGGAATTGGAGGGGGCGAACTGAATTCTCCTATGGCTACACCTTC. Translation gives CAWNWRGRTEFSYGYTF.